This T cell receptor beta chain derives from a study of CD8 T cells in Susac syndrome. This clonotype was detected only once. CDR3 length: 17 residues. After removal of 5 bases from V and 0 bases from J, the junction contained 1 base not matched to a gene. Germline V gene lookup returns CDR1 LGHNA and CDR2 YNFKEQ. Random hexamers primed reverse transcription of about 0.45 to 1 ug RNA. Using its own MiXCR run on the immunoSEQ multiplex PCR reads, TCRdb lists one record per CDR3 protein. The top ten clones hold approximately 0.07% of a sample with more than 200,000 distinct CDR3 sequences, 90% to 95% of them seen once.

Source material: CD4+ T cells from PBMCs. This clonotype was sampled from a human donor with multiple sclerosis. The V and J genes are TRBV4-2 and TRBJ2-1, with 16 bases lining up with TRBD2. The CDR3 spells CASSGTSGGASYNEQFF. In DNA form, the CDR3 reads TGTGCCAGCAGCGGGACTAGCGGGGGGGCCTCCTACAATGAGCAGTTCTTC.